Each of the 31 T cell receptor beta chains below was sequenced from the same sample in a study of shared clonotypes between healthy human individuals (dated by TCRdb to 2020 to 2022). Receptors were amplified or captured by the immunoSEQ multiplex PCR assay. This is the immuneACCESS table as TCRdb keeps it, with only in-frame sequences that have V and J called. A part of the clones is gone; compared with another copy, unresolved V genes explain less than half, and the rest is unexplained. This sample gives roughly 2.4 million clones in total; under 97% of them show up just once. Of the sample, 0.13% falls within the top ten clones. What was sequenced was naive CD4+ T cells sorted from blood. What the cell subset or site label conveys for this sample: CD45RA+ positively selected. The source of these receptors is a young man in good health.

This clone was recorded once. This sample includes further DNA sequences coding for the same CDR3. V usage is TRBV2 and J usage is TRBJ1-4; tentative D call: TRBD1 (5 bases). Germline V CDR1 and CDR2: SNHLY, FYNNEI. V dropped 4 bases and J dropped 7 bases, with 10 bases sitting between them. The CDR3 has 13 residues. The CDR3 region has the DNA TGTGCCAGCAGTGGGCAGGGTAGTGAAAAACTGTTTTTT. This sequence encodes CASSGQGSEKLFF. The variable domain in full, completed from reference TRBV2 and TRBJ1-4, reads EPEVTQTPSHQVTQMGQEVILRCVPISNHLYFYWYRQILGQKVEFLVSFYNNEISEKSEIFDDQFSVERPDGSNFTLKIRSTKLEDSAMYFCASSGQGSEKLFFGSGTQLSVL.

This chain connects TRBV6-5 to TRBJ2-6; D is undetermined. This CDR3 is built from 14 residues. Germline V gene data show CDR1 as MNHEY and CDR2 as SVGAGI. Trimming removed 4 bases at V and 4 bases at J, with 8 bases between. CDR3 loop: CASSSPLGANVLTF. The CDR3 DNA is TGTGCCAGCAGTTCCCCCCTCGGGGCCAACGTCCTGACTTTC.

The CDR3 sequence is CASSLEPSSHEQYF. DNA of the CDR3: TGCGCCAGCAGCTTGGAGCCTTCTAGCCACGAGCAGTACTTC. V usage is TRBV5-1 and J usage is TRBJ2-7, with a weak D call TRBD2 (5 bases). V was shortened by 0 bases and J by 5 bases, with 12 bases between the two germline ends. CDR1 and CDR2 from the germline V gene are SGHRS and YFSETQ. The CDR3 length is 14 residues.

This rearrangement joins TRBV27 to TRBJ1-1; unclear D gene. Germline CDR1 is MNHEY and CDR2 is SMNVEV (reference sequence). V was clipped by 9 bases and J by 5 bases, with 7 bases between them. CDR3 length equals 10 residues. The CDR3 here is CASGGTEAFF. CDR3 DNA sequence: TGTGCCAGTGGAGGGACTGAAGCTTTCTTT.

The rearrangement links TRBV6-5 to TRBJ1-2, with D maybe TRBD1 (5 bases). Germline V gene sequence: CDR1 MNHEY, CDR2 SVGAGI. This CDR3 comprises 13 residues. V lost 6 bases, J lost 4 bases, and 12 bases lay in between. The CDR3 coding sequence is TGTGCCAGCAGAGCCGGGACGACCTATGGCTACACCTTC. This gives the protein CASRAGTTYGYTF.

The chain combines TRBV19 with TRBJ2-5; 7 positions match TRBD2. Losses at the gene ends were 5 bases for V and 9 bases for J; bases not matched to a gene: 9. Germline CDR1 is LNHDA and CDR2 is SQIVND (reference sequence). There are 13 residues in the CDR3. CDR3 in DNA: TGTGCCAGTAGTCCAGCGGGGCCGTGGGCCCAGTACTTC. It encodes CASSPAGPWAQYF.

The chain links TRBV2 to TRBJ1-1; no clear D gene. This CDR3 comprises 13 residues. Germline CDR1 reads SNHLY; CDR2 reads FYNNEI. The V end was cut by 3 bases, the J end by 1 base, with 6 bases between. In DNA, the CDR3 is TGTGCCAGCAGTGATCGTCCGAACACTGAAGCTTTCTTT. The encoded protein is CASSDRPNTEAFF.

The J gene is TRBJ1-5, the V gene TRBV5-6; no clear D. The CDR3 is 13 amino acids. The V gene lost 4 bases and the J gene lost 6 bases, with 11 bases spanning the gap. Germline CDR1 is SGHDT and CDR2 is YYEEEE. The CDR3 spells CASSQTNGQPQHF. The CDR3 region has the DNA TGTGCCAGCAGCCAAACGAACGGTCAGCCCCAGCATTTT.

The CDR3: CASSYSSQGSTGELFF. CDR3 sequence (DNA): TGTGCCAGCAGTTACTCGTCCCAGGGATCGACCGGGGAGCTGTTTTTT. V is TRBV6-5 and J is TRBJ2-2; a possible D gene is TRBD1 (5 bases). CDR1 MNHEY and CDR2 SVGAGI come from the germline V gene. With 0 bases removed from V and 5 bases from J, the gap between germline ends came to 13 bases. The length of the CDR3 is 16 residues.

This CDR3 is CASSLKGAGQPQHF. CDR3 in DNA: TGTGCCAGCAGCTTAAAGGGAGCAGGACAGCCCCAGCATTTT. V gene TRBV5-8 combines with J gene TRBJ1-5; D ambiguous. This CDR3 spans 14 amino acids. Germline CDR1 reads SGHTS; CDR2 reads YDEGEE. Trimming stripped 2 bases from V and 7 bases from J, with 13 bases between.

This chain links TRBV4-3 with TRBJ2-1; TRBD2 agrees at 10 bases. The CDR3 sequence is 18 residues long. V lost 0 bases, J lost 5 bases, and 10 bases stayed unmatched. Germline CDR1 and CDR2: LGHNA and YSLEER. The CDR3 here is CASSQDPPVAGGHNEQFF. For the CDR3, the DNA is TGCGCCAGCAGCCAAGATCCTCCGGTAGCGGGAGGCCACAATGAGCAGTTCTTC.

Worth noting for this clone: This same CDR3 is encoded by further DNA sequences in the sample. This sequence joins TRBV5-1 and TRBJ2-7; 8 nucleotides align to TRBD1. The CDR3 is made up of 15 amino acids. Germline CDR1 is SGHRS and CDR2 is YFSETQ. Germline trimming cut 0 bases from V and 2 bases from J; bases unmatched to any gene: 4. The CDR3 bases are TGCGCCAGCAGCTTGGGGGGGACAGGAGCCTACGAGCAGTACTTC. Translation: CASSLGGTGAYEQYF.

The rearrangement links TRBV6-1 to TRBJ1-1, with D perhaps matching TRBD1 (6 bases). The CDR3 covers 14 residues. Trimming removed 11 bases at V and 0 bases at J, with 16 bases between. Germline CDR1 is MNHNS and CDR2 is SASEGT. Here the CDR3 reads CAAQGRDMNTEAFF. The CDR3 DNA is TGTGCCGCTCAAGGAAGGGACATGAACACTGAAGCTTTCTTT.

The chain has TRBV4-3 and TRBJ1-1, with 10 bases matching TRBD1. After removal of 0 bases from V and 4 bases from J, the junction contained 11 bases not matched to a gene. CDR1 and CDR2 (germline): LGHNA, YSLEER. This CDR3 has 18 amino acids. DNA for the CDR3: TGCGCCAGCAGCCAAGAGTGGGACAGGGGAGTATTGATCACTGAAGCTTTCTTT. Translating it yields CASSQEWDRGVLITEAFF.

In this sample, this clone turned up once. At the DNA level, this CDR3 is encoded by other sequences in the same sample as well. The chain has TRBV18 and TRBJ1-2; the match to TRBD1 covers 11 bases. With 3 bases clipped from V and 4 bases from J, the junction kept 7 bases outside the gene matches. Germline CDR1 is KGHSH and CDR2 is LQKENI. This CDR3 has 16 amino acids. The chain's CDR3 is CASSPNTGQGGYGYTF. The CDR3 DNA reads TGTGCCAGCTCACCGAACACGGGACAGGGGGGCTATGGCTACACCTTC.

This sequence joins TRBV5-1 and TRBJ2-2; 7 positions agree with TRBD1. This CDR3 is built from 16 residues. The germline V gene has CDR1 SGHRS and CDR2 YFSETQ. V dropped 6 bases and J dropped 0; count of bases not matched to a gene: 8. The CDR3 spells CASKTLGTANTGELFF. Here the CDR3 DNA reads TGCGCCAGCAAAACCCTCGGGACAGCGAACACCGGGGAGCTGTTTTTT.

The chain carries TRBV28 and TRBJ2-7; D remains ambiguous. CDR3 size: 14 residues. Germline CDR1 MDHEN, CDR2 SYDVKM. Trimming shortened V by 3 bases and J by 3 bases, and 12 bases separated the two germline ends. The CDR3 protein is CASSLADLNYEQYF. The CDR3 nucleotides read TGTGCCAGCAGTTTGGCGGACCTCAACTACGAGCAGTACTTC.

This clone was counted once. The chain's CDR3 is CASRGAAGGGYTF. The CDR3 DNA sequence: TGTGCCAGCAGGGGAGCAGCGGGGGGCGGCTACACCTTC. The V and J genes are TRBV6-5 and TRBJ1-2; weak D call: TRBD1 (6 bases). The CDR3 sequence is 13 residues long. V lost 6 bases, J lost 8 bases, and 16 bases lay in between. CDR1 is MNHEY, CDR2 SVGAGI, per germline.

The CDR3 bases are TGTGCCAGCACTAAGGACACCCCCATGAACACTGAAGCTTTCTTT. Protein: CASTKDTPMNTEAFF. The chain links TRBV6-5 to TRBJ1-1, with D perhaps matching TRBD1 (5 bases). The CDR3 is 15 residues long. The germline gives CDR1 MNHEY, CDR2 SVGAGI. Trimming took off 7 bases at V and 0 bases at J, with 15 bases between the two ends.

The chain is built from TRBV7-2 and TRBJ1-4; D perhaps matches TRBD1 (5 bases). Germline assignment: CDR1 SGHTA and CDR2 FQGNSA. With 6 bases removed from V and 13 bases from J, the gap between germline ends came to 15 bases. This CDR3 has 12 amino acids. The CDR3 here is CASRQGSNRLFF. The CDR3 bases are TGTGCCAGCAGGCAGGGCTCGAACCGACTGTTTTTT.

This chain links TRBV4-2 with TRBJ2-2, with D unresolved. CDR1 and CDR2 from the germline V gene are LGHNA and YNFKEQ. The CDR3 is 15 residues long. V lost 3 bases, J lost 5 bases, and 13 bases lay in between. The CDR3 coding sequence is TGTGCCAGCAGCCAGCTCTCCAATAGGACCGGGGAGCTGTTTTTT. Its protein is CASSQLSNRTGELFF.

This clone came up once. DNA for the CDR3: TGTGCCAGCAGCCCGGGGGGCGTTTCCTCTACAGATACGCAGTATTTT. Amino acids: CASSPGGVSSTDTQYF. The chain links TRBV5-4 to TRBJ2-3, with a possible D match to TRBD2 (7 bases). This CDR3 region has 16 residues. Germline V gene sequence: CDR1 SGHNT, CDR2 YYREEE (reference sequence). Trimming removed 4 bases from V and 3 bases from J, with 18 bases in between.

As to this clone: Different DNA sequences within this sample yield the same CDR3. This sequence joins TRBV28 and TRBJ2-7; 11 bases agree with TRBD2. Germline trimming cut 5 bases from V and 0 bases from J; bases unmatched to any gene: 0. Per the germline V gene, CDR1 is MDHEN and CDR2 is SYDVKM. There are 14 residues in the CDR3. CDR3 sequence (DNA): TGTGCCAGCAGTCTAGCGGGGGGCTCCTACGAGCAGTACTTC. Translation: CASSLAGGSYEQYF. The full variable domain, its missing parts supplied by reference TRBV28 and TRBJ2-7, is DVKVTQSSRYLVKRTGEKVFLECVQDMDHENMFWYRQDPGLGLRLIYFSYDVKMKEKGDIPEGYSVSREKKERFSLILESASTNQTSMYLCASSLAGGSYEQYFGPGTRLTVT.

This clone was recorded only once. V and J are TRBV10-3 and TRBJ1-6; D gene ambiguous. Germline values: CDR1 ENHRY, CDR2 SYGVKD. The ends were cut back, 3 bases at V and 12 bases at J, with 12 bases in the middle. The CDR3 loop spans 13 amino acids. CDR3 nucleotides: TGTGCCATCAGTGACGGGGAAGGAGTACCCCTCCACTTT. Translated: CAISDGEGVPLHF.

V is TRBV10-3 and J is TRBJ1-1; D perhaps matches TRBD1 (6 bases). Trimming took 4 bases from V and 6 from J, leaving 18 bases between them. The germline V gene encodes CDR1 ENHRY and CDR2 SYGVKD. The length of the CDR3 is 15 residues. The CDR3 bases are TGTGCCATCAGTGCCGCCAGGGGAGGGAGGGCTGAAGCTTTCTTT. This sequence encodes CAISAARGGRAEAFF.

This chain uses TRBV30 with TRBJ1-5; 8 bases align to TRBD1. The CDR3 sequence is 16 residues long. With 3 bases clipped from V and 5 bases from J, the junction kept 12 bases outside the gene matches. The germline V gene has CDR1 GTSNPN and CDR2 SVGIG (reference sequence). For the CDR3, the DNA is TGTGCCTGGAGCACAGGGGGAAGAAAGGGGTATCAGCCCCAGCATTTT. It translates to CAWSTGGRKGYQPQHF.

The V call is TRBV14, the J call TRBJ2-1; 14 bases agree with TRBD2. The CDR3 loop spans 20 amino acids. Per the germline V gene, CDR1 is SGHDN and CDR2 is FVKESK. Trimming took 0 bases from V and 5 from J; bases not matched to a gene: 12. The CDR3 coding sequence is TGTGCCAGCAGCCAAGATCTTCCCCGGACTAGCGGGGGGCCTCACAATGAGCAGTTCTTC. Translating it yields CASSQDLPRTSGGPHNEQFF.

The chain is built from TRBV4-1 and TRBJ1-2, with TRBD1 as a possible D gene (6 bases). The CDR3 has 15 amino acids. Trimming pared 3 bases from V and 2 bases from J, leaving 13 bases between. CDR1 and CDR2 (germline): MGHRA, YSYEKL. The CDR3 loop is CASSHPGGGNYGYTF. The CDR3 nucleotides read TGCGCCAGCAGCCATCCCGGCGGGGGCAACTATGGCTACACCTTC.

This chain uses TRBV10-3 with TRBJ2-2; D remains unclear. Germline assignment: CDR1 ENHRY and CDR2 SYGVKD. V was trimmed by 6 bases and J by 7 bases, leaving 15 bases between them. This CDR3 comprises 14 residues. In nucleotides, the CDR3 is TGTGCCATCAGCCCCATCTATGGCCTCGGGGAGCTGTTTTTT. It is translated as CAISPIYGLGELFF.

Remarks on this clone: Other DNA sequences in the same sample also yield this CDR3. The chain recombines TRBV11-2 with TRBJ2-3, with no clear D. CDR1 is SGHAT and CDR2 is FQNNGV in the germline V gene. This CDR3 is 11 amino acids long. V was shortened by 4 bases and J by 4 bases, with 3 bases between the two germline ends. As DNA, the CDR3 is TGTGCCAGCAGCTCCCCAGATACGCAGTATTTT. The encoded protein is CASSSPDTQYF.

As to this clone: Other DNA variants within this sample encode the same CDR3. The rearrangement uses TRBV10-3 and TRBJ1-5; possibly TRBD1 for D (5 bases). The CDR3 loop spans 15 amino acids. From germline, CDR1 is ENHRY and CDR2 SYGVKD. V was shortened by 0 bases and J by 3 bases, with 9 bases between the two germline ends. CDR3 DNA sequence: TGTGCCATCAGTGAGTCGCGACAGACCAATCAGCCCCAGCATTTT. Translation gives CAISESRQTNQPQHF.